This T cell receptor beta chain appears in the sequencing data of a study of cytomegalovirus exposure and HLA in healthy donors. Study-wide results and limits: Several top significant clusters appeared, in a later analysis, to be linked to common viral pathogens. After further analysis at a later stage, around 17,000 TCR beta sequences were associated with HLA alleles at 0.05 false discovery rate. In a later analysis, TCR beta V- and J-gene trimming was associated with a missense DCLRE1C variant.

This CDR3 is 15 amino acids long. V lost 7 bases, J lost 4 bases, and 12 bases stayed unmatched. CDR1 is MNHEY and CDR2 is SVGAGI in the germline V gene. Amplification used 60 Vbeta primers and 13 Jbeta primers. Data came from immunoSEQ multiplex PCR; TCRdb stores just in-frame clones and leaves some out. The sample consists of more than 90,000 clones, around 80% of them appearing once. This clone was observed once. Its specificity is unknown. The clonotype originates from a human donor in good health. Sequencing input: PBMCs. The chain joins TRBV6-5 to TRBJ1-2, with 7 bases lining up with TRBD1. For the CDR3, the DNA is TGTGCCAGCACATTTTTAACACAGGGGAGCTATGGCTACACCTTC. This codes for CASTFLTQGSYGYTF.